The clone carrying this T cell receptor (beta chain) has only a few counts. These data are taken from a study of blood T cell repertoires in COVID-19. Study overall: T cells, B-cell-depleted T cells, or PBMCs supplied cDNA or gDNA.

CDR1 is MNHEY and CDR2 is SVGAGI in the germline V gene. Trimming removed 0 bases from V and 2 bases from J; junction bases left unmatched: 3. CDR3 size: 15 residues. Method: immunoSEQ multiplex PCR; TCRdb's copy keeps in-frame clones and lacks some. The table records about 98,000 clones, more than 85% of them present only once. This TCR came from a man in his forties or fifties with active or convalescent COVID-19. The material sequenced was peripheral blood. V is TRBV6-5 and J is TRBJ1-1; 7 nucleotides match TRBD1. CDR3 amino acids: CASSYSRTGNTEAFF. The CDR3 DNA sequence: TGTGCCAGCAGTTACTCCAGGACAGGTAACACTGAAGCTTTCTTT.